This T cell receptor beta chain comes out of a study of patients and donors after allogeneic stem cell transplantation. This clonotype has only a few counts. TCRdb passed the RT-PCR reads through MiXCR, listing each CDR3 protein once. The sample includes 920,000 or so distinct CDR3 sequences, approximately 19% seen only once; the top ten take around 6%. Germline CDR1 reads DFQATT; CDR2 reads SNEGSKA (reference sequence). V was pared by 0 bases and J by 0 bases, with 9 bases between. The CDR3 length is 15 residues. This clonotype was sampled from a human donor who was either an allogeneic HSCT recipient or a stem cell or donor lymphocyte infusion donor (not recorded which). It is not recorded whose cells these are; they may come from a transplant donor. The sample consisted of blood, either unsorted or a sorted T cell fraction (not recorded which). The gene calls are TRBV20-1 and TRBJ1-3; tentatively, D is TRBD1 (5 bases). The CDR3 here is CSARDRALSGNTIYF. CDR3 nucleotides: TGCAGTGCTAGAGACAGGGCCCTCTCTGGAAACACCATATATTTT.